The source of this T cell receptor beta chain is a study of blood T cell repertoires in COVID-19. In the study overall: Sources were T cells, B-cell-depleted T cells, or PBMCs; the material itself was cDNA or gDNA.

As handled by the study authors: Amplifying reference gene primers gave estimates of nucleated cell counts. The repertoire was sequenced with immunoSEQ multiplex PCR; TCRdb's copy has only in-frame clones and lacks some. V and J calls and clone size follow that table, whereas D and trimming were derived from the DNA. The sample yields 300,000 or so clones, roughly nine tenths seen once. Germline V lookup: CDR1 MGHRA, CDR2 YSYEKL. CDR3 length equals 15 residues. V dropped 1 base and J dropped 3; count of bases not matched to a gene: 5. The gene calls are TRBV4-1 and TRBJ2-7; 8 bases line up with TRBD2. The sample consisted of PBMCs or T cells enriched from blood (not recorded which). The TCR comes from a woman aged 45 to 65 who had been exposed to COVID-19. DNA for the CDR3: TGCGCCAGCAGCCAAGTAGCGGGACAATACTACGAGCAGTACTTC. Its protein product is CASSQVAGQYYEQYF.